A selection of T cell receptor beta chains follows, all from one sample in a study of cytomegalovirus exposure and HLA in healthy donors. Measured with immunoSEQ multiplex PCR; TCRdb has only the in-frame clones, and not every one. The repertoire has some 130,000 clones, about 80% of them found once; the top ten carry under 5.5%. Sequencing was performed on PBMCs. The source of these receptors is a man aged 25 to 40 in good health. The CDR3 runs from the conserved cysteine through the conserved F or W. A D gene is named only where the DNA matches it firmly. Clone size, where shown, is once, few, many, or a class for clones that have expanded.

CASSPAGTSAYNEQFF	TGTGCCAGTAGTCCTGCCGGGACTAGCGCCTACAATGAGCAGTTCTTC	TRBJ2-1	TRBV19	NA	TRBD2
CATSRDTGTFTGELFF	TGTGCCACCAGCAGAGATACGGGTACCTTCACCGGGGAGCTGTTTTTT	TRBJ2-2	TRBV15	NA	NA
CASSRSLSNQPQHF	TGTGCCAGCAGCCGCAGTTTGAGCAATCAGCCCCAGCATTTT	TRBJ1-5	TRBV9	NA	NA
CASRRTANTEAFF	TGTGCCAGCAGAAGGACAGCGAACACTGAAGCTTTCTTT	TRBJ1-1	TRBV6-4	NA	NA
CASSPPPRINQPQHF	TGTGCCAGCAGTCCCCCCCCCAGGATTAATCAGCCCCAGCATTTT	TRBJ1-5	TRBV6-6	NA	NA
CSARTANEKLFF	TGCAGCGCTCGGACAGCTAATGAAAAACTGTTTTTT	TRBJ1-4	TRBV29-1	NA	NA
CASSTSLAGQETQYF	TGTGCCAGCAGCACATCGCTAGCGGGGCAAGAGACCCAGTACTTC	TRBJ2-5	TRBV28	NA	TRBD2
CAGRRDPETQYF	TGTGCCGGAAGGCGGGACCCAGAGACCCAGTACTTC	TRBJ2-5	TRBV7-9	NA	NA
CAWRQGLQPQHF	TGTGCCTGGAGACAGGGTTTACAGCCCCAGCATTTT	TRBJ1-5	TRBV30	NA	NA
CASTYRGETQYF	TGTGCCAGCACCTACAGGGGGGAGACCCAGTACTTC	TRBJ2-5	TRBV7-2	NA	TRBD1
CASGTPLGSQPQHF	TGTGCCAGCGGCACCCCCCTCGGGTCTCAGCCCCAGCATTTT	TRBJ1-5	TRBV28	once	NA
CASSSAVGRWAPVTQYF	TGTGCCAGCAGCTCCGCTGTGGGCCGGTGGGCTCCAGTTACGCAGTATTTT	TRBJ2-3	TRBV27	NA	NA
CASRSRGTGVNPGVNVLTF	TGTGCCAGCAGATCTCGAGGGACAGGGGTCAACCCTGGGGTCAACGTCCTGACTTTC	TRBJ2-6	TRBV28	once	TRBD1
CASSLGGRPTDTQYF	TGTGCCAGCAGCTTAGGGGGGCGGCCCACAGATACGCAGTATTTT	TRBJ2-3	TRBV7-2	NA	NA
CASRSPGEGGEKLFF	TGTGCCAGCAGAAGCCCCGGGGAGGGTGGTGAAAAACTGTTTTTT	TRBJ1-4	TRBV7-2	NA	NA
CASSLRIGRDTEAFF	TGTGCCAGCAGTCTGAGGATAGGGAGGGACACTGAAGCTTTCTTT	TRBJ1-1	TRBV27	once	NA